This T cell receptor (beta chain) is from a study of CD8 T cells in Susac syndrome. About the study: Patients with Susac syndrome were therapy-naive, taking corticosteroids, with some also receiving intravenous immunoglobulin, or taking intravenous immunoglobulin alone at the time their blood was drawn. Study-wide results and limits: Among active patients and in TEMRA cells, CD8+ clonal expansion in Susac reached its peak.

In regard to this clonotype: Its antigen is as yet unknown.

V dropped 10 bases and J dropped 2; count of bases not matched to a gene: 13. The CDR3 spans 15 residues. Germline loops: CDR1 KGHSH, CDR2 LQKENI. Patients with Susac syndrome met diagnostic criteria defined recently for definite or probable disease. Reverse transcription used about 0.45 to 1 ug RNA and random hexamers. Amplification of TCR beta CDR3 by immunoSEQ multiplex PCR spanned 54 Vbeta and 13 Jbeta. TCRdb recomputed calls from the immunoSEQ multiplex PCR reads with MiXCR, one row per CDR3 protein. The sample lists around 81,000 distinct CDR3 sequences, over 85% occurring once. Source material: CD8+ T cells from PBMCs. This clonotype was sampled from a human donor with Susac syndrome. V and J are TRBV18 and TRBJ1-1; 7 nucleotides agree with TRBD1. This CDR3 reads CATGGATPPNTEAFF. DNA of the CDR3: TGTGCCACAGGGGGGGCAACCCCCCCCAACACTGAAGCTTTCTTT.